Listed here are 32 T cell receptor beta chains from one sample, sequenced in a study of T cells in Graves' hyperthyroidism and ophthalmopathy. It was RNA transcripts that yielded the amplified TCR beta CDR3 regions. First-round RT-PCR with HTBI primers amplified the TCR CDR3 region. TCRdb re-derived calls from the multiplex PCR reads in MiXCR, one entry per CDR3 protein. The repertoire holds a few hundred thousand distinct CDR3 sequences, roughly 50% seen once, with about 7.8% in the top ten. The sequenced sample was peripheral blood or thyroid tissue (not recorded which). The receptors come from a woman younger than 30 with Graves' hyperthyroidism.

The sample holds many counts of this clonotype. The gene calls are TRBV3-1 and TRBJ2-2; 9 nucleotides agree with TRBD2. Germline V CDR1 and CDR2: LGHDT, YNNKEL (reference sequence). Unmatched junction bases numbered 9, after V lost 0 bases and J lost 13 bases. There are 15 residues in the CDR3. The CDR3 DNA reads TGTGCCAGCAGCCAAGAGACGGCTAGCGGGAAGCCGCTGTTTTTT. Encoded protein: CASSQETASGKPLFF. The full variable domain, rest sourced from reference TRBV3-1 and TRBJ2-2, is DTAVSQTPKYLVTQMGNDKSIKCEQNLGHDTMYWYKQDSKKFLKIMFSYNNKELIINETVPNRFSPKSPDKAHLNLHINSLELGDSAVYFCASSQETASGKPLFFGEGSRLTVL.

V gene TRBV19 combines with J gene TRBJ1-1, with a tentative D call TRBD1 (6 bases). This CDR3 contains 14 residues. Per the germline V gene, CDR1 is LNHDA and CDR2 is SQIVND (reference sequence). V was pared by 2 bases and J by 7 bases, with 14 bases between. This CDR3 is CASSISYQGNEAFF. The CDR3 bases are TGTGCCAGTAGTATATCCTACCAGGGGAATGAAGCTTTCTTT.

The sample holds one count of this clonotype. CDR3 residues: CASSSSGSTGELFF. The CDR3, as DNA: TGTGCCAGCAGCTCTAGCGGGAGTACCGGGGAGCTGTTTTTT. V and J are TRBV7-3 and TRBJ2-2; 10 bases fit TRBD2. V lost 4 bases and J lost 5; bases outside the gene matches: 1. In germline, CDR1 is SGHTA, CDR2 FQGTGA. The CDR3 has 14 amino acids.

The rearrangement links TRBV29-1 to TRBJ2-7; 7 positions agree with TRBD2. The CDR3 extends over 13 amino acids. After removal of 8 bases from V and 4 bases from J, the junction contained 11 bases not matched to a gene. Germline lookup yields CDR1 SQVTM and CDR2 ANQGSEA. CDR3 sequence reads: CSSPGGSLYEQYF. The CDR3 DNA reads TGCAGCTCACCAGGCGGGAGTTTGTACGAGCAGTACTTC.

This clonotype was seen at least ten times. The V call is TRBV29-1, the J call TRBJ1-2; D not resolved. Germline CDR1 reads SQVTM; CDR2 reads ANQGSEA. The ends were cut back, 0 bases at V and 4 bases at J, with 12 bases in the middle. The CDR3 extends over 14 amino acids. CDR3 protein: CSVEDQPSSYGYTF. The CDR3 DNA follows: TGCAGCGTTGAAGATCAGCCATCATCCTATGGCTACACCTTC.

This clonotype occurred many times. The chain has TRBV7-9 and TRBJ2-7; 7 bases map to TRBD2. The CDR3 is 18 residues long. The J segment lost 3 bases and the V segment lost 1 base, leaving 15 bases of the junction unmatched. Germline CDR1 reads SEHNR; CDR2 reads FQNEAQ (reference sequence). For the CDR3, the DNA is TGTGCCAGCAGCTTAGGCGTCAGTGGCGGGAGAATCTTCTACGAGCAGTACTTC. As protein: CASSLGVSGGRIFYEQYF.

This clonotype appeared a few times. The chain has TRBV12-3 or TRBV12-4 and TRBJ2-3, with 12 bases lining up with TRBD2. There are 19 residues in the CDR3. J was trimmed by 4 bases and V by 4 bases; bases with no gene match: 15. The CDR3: CASSSLPGLAGPRSDTQYF. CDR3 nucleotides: TGTGCCAGCAGTTCCCTCCCCGGACTAGCGGGACCCCGTTCAGATACGCAGTATTTT.

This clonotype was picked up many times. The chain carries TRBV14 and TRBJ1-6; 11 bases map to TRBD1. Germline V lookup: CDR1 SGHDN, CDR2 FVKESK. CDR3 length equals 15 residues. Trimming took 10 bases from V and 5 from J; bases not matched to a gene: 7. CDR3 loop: CATRTGGIDNSPLHF. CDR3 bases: TGTGCCACACGGACAGGGGGCATCGATAATTCACCCCTCCACTTT.

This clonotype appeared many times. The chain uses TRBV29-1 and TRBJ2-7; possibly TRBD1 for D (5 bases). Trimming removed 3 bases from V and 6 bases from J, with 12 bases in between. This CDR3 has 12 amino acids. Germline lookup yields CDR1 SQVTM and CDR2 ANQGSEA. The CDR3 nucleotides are TGCAGCGTTGAGGTGGGGCTCGGCGAGCAGTACTTC. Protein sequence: CSVEVGLGEQYF.

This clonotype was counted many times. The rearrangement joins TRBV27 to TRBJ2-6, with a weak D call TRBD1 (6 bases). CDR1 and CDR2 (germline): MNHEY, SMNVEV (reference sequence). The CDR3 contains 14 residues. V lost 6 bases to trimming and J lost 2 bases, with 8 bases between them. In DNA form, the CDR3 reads TGTGCCAGCAGAGCAGGGGCTGGGGCCAACGTCCTGACTTTC. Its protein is CASRAGAGANVLTF.

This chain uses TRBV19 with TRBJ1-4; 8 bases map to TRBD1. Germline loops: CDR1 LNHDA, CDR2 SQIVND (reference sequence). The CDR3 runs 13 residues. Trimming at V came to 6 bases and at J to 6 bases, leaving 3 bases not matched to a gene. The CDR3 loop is CASSGTGYEKLFF. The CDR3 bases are TGTGCCAGTAGCGGGACAGGATATGAAAAACTGTTTTTT. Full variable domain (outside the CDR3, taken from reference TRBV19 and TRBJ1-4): DGGITQSPKYLFRKEGQNVTLSCEQNLNHDAMYWYRQDPGQGLRLIYYSQIVNDFQKGDIAEGYSVSREKKESFPLTVTSAQKNPTAFYLCASSGTGYEKLFFGSGTQLSVL.

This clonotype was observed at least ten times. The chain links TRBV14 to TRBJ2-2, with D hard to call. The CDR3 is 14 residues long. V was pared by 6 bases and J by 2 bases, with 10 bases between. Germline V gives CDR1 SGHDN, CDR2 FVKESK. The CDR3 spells CASRAAGNTGELFF. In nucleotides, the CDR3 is TGTGCCAGCAGGGCGGCAGGAAACACCGGGGAGCTGTTTTTT.

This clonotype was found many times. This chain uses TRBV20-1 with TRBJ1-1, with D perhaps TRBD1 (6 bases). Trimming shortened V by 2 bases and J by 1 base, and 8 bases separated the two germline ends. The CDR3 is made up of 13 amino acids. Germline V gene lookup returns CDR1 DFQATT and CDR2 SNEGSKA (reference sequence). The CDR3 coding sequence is TGCAGTGCTAGAACAGGGAAGAACACTGAAGCTTTCTTT. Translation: CSARTGKNTEAFF.

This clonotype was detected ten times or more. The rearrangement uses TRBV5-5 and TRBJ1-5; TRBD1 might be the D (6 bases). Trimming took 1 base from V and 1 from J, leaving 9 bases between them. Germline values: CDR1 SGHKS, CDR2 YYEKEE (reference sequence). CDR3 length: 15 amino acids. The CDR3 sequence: CASSLLTGSNQPQHF. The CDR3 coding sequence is TGTGCCAGCAGCTTGCTAACAGGGAGCAATCAGCCCCAGCATTTT.

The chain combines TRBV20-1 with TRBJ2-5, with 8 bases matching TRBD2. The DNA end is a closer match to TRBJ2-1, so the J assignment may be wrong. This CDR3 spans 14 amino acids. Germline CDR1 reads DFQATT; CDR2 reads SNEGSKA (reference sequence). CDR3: CSAPQREKHNEQFF. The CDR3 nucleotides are TGCAGTGCCCCGCAGCGGGAGAAACACAATGAGCAGTTCTTC.

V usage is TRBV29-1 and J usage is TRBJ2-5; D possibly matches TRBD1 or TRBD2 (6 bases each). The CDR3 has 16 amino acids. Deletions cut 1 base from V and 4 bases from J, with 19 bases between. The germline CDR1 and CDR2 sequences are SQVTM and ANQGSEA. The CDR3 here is CSVEVGGYQLVETQYF. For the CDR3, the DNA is TGCAGCGTTGAAGTGGGGGGCTACCAATTGGTAGAGACCCAGTACTTC.

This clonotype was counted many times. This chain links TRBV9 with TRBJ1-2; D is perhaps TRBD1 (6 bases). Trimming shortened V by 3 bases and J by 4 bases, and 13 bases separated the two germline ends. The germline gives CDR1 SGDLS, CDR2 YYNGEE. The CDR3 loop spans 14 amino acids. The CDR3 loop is CASSAQGRAYGYTF. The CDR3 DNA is TGTGCCAGCAGCGCTCAGGGGAGGGCCTATGGCTACACCTTC.

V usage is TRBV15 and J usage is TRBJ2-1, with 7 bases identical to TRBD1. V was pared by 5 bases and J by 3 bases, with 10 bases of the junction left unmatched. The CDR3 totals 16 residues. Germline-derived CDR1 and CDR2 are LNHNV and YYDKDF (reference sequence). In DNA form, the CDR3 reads TGTGCCACCAGCCCCAAGACAGGGCAATACTACAATGAGCAGTTCTTC. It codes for CATSPKTGQYYNEQFF.

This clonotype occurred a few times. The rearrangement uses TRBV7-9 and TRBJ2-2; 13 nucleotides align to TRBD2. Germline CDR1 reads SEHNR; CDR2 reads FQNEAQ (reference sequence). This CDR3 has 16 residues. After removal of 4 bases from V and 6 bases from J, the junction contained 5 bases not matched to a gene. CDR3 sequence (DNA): TGTGCCAGCAGCTCCCGGACTAGCGGGAGAGCCGGGGAGCTGTTTTTT. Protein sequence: CASSSRTSGRAGELFF.

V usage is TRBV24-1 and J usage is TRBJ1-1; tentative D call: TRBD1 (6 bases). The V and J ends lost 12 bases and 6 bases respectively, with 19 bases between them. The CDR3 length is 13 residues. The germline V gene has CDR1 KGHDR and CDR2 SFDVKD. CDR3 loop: CAANDPGTPEAFF. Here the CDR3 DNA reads TGTGCCGCCAATGATCCGGGGACACCTGAAGCTTTCTTT.

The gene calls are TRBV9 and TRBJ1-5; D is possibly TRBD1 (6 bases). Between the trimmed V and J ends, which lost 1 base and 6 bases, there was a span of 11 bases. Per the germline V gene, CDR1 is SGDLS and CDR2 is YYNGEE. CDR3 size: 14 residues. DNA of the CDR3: TGTGCCAGCAGCGTATCAGGGGCAAGTCAGCCCCAGCATTTT. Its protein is CASSVSGASQPQHF.

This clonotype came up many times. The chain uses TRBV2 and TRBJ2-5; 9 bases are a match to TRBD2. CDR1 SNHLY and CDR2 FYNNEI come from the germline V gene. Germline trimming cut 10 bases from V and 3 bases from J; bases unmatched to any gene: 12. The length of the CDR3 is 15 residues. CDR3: CATNSGLAQKETQYF. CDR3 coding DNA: TGTGCCACCAATTCGGGACTAGCACAAAAAGAGACCCAGTACTTC.

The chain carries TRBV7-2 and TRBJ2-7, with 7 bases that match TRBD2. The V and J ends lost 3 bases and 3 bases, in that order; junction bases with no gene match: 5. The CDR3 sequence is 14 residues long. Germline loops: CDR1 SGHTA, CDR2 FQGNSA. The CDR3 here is CASSFIGRDYEQYF. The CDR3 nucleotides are TGTGCCAGCAGCTTCATTGGGAGGGACTACGAGCAGTACTTC.

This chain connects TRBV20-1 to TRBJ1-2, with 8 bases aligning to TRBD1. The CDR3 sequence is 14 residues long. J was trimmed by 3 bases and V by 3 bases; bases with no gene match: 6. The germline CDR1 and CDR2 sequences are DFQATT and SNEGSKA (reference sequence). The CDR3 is CSARTSQGDYGYTF. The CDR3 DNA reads TGCAGTGCTAGGACCTCACAGGGGGACTATGGCTACACCTTC.

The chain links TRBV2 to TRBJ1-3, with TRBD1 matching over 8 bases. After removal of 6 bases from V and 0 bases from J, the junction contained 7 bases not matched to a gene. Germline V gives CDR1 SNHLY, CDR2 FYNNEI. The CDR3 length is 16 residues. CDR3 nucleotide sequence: TGTGCCAGCAGCCCGGGACAGGACCCCTCTGGAAACACCATATATTTT. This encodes CASSPGQDPSGNTIYF.

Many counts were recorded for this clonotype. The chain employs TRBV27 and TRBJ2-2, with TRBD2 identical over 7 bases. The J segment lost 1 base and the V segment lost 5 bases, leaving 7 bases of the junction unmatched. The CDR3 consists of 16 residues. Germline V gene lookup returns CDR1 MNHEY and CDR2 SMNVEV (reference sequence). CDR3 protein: CASSDLADQNTGELFF. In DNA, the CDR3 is TGTGCCAGCAGTGACCTAGCGGACCAGAACACCGGGGAGCTGTTTTTT.

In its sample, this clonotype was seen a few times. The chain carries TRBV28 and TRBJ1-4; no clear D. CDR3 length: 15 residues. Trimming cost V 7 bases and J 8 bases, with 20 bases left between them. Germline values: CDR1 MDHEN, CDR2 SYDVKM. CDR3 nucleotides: TGTGCCAGCAACGAACCGGGCCTCGGGGAGGAAAAACTGTTTTTT. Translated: CASNEPGLGEEKLFF.

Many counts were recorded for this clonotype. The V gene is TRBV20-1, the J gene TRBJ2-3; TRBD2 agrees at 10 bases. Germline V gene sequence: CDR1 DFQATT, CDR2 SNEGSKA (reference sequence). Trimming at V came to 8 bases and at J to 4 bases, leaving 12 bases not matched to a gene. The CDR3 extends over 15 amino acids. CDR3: CSSRPSGSRADTQYF. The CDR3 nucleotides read TGCAGTTCAAGGCCTAGCGGGAGTAGGGCAGATACGCAGTATTTT.

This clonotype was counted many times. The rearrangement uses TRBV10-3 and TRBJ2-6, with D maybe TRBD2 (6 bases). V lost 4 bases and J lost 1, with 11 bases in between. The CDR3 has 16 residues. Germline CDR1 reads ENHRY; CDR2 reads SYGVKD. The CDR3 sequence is CAISVSGGSGANVLTF. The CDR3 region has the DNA TGTGCCATCAGTGTAAGTGGAGGGTCTGGGGCCAACGTCCTGACTTTC.

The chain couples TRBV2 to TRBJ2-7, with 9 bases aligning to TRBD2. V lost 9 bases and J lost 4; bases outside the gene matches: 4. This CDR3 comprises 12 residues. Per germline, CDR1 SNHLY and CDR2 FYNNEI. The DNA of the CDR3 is TGTGCCAGTTTAGCGGGAGCGTACGAGCAGTACTTC. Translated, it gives CASLAGAYEQYF.

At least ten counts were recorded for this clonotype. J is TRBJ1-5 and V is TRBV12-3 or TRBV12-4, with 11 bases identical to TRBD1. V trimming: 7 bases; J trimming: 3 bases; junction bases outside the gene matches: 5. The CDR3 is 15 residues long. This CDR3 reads CASTRTGGDNQPQHF. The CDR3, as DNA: TGTGCCAGCACCCGGACAGGGGGCGACAATCAGCCCCAGCATTTT.

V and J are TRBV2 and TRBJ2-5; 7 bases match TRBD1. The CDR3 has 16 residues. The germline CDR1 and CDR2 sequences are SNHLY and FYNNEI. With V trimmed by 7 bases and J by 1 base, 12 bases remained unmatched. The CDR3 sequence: CASKQGWDQLQETQYF. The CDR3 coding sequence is TGTGCCAGCAAACAGGGGTGGGATCAGCTCCAAGAGACCCAGTACTTC.